This TCR beta chain originates from a study of T-cell memory formation after mild COVID-19. Whole-study findings and limits: Memory cells collected pre-infection included some clones that later responded, suggesting cross-reactive memory joined. The study found balanced CD4/CD8 in clones contracting day 15 to 85 and a CD4+ lean in later expanders. The CD4+ clones that contracted clustered mainly within CM and EM, and the CD8+ clones concentrated in EMRA.

The CDR3 length is 17 residues. V was pared by 0 bases and J by 0 bases, with 13 bases between. CDR1 is LGHNA and CDR2 is YSLEER in the germline V gene. This clonotype was counted at least ten times. Its cognate antigen is unknown. 5'RACE primed at constant segments yielded TCR alpha and TCR beta cDNA libraries bearing sample barcodes and UMIs. TCRdb ran MiXCR on the 5' RACE reads and lists one entry per CDR3 protein. This table holds under 200,000 distinct CDR3 sequences, approximately 10% found once. The TCR comes from a man younger than 35 who had mild COVID-19 (a few samples of this study predate the infection). Cell type and time point are not known. The specimen was PBMCs or a T cell subset sorted from them (not recorded which). The chain employs TRBV4-3 and TRBJ2-3, with D perhaps matching TRBD2 (6 bases). The CDR3 DNA follows: TGCGCCAGCAGCCAAGAAATTTCGCGGGGTAGCACAGATACGCAGTATTTT. Protein sequence: CASSQEISRGSTDTQYF.